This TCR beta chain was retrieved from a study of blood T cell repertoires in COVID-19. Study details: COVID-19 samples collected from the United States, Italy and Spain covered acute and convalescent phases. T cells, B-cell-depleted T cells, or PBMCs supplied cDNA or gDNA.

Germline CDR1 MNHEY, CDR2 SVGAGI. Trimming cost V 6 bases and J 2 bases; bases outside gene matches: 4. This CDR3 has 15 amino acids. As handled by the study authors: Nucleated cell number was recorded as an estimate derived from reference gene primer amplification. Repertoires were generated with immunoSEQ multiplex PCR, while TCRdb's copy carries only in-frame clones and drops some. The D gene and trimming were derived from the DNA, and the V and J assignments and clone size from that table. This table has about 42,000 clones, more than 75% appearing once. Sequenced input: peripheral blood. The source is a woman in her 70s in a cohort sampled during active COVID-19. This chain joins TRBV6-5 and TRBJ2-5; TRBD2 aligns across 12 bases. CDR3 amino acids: CASRIGLAGQETQYF. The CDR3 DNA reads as TGTGCCAGCAGAATCGGACTAGCGGGACAAGAGACCCAGTACTTC.